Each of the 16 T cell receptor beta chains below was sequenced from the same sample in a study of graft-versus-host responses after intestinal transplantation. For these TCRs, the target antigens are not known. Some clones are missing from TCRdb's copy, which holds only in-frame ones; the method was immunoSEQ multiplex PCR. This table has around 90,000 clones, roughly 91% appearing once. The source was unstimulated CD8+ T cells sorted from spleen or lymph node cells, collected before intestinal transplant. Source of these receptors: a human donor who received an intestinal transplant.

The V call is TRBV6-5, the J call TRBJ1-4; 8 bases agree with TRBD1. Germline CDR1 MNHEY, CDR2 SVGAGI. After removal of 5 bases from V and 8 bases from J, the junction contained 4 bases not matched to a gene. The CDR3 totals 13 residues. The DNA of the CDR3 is TGTGCCAGCAGTCAAACAGGGGGAGAAAAACTGTTTTTT. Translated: CASSQTGGEKLFF.

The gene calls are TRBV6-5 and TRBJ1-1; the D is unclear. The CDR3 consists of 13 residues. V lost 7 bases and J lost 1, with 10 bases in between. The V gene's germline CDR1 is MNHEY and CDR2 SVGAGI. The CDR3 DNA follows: TGTGCCAGCAAAAGTCCGGGGAACACTGAAGCTTTCTTT. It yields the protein CASKSPGNTEAFF.

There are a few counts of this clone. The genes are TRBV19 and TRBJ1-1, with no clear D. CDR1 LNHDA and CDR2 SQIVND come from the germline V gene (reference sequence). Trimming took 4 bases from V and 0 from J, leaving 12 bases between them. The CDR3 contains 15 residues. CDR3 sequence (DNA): TGTGCCAGTAGTACCTCCGGAGCAGTGAACACTGAAGCTTTCTTT. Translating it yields CASSTSGAVNTEAFF.

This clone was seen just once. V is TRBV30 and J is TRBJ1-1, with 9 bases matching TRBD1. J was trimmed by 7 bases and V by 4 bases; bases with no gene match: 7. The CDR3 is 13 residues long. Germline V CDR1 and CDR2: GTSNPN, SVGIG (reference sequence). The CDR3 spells CAWTGQGRGEAFF. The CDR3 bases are TGTGCCTGGACGGGACAGGGAAGGGGTGAAGCTTTCTTT.

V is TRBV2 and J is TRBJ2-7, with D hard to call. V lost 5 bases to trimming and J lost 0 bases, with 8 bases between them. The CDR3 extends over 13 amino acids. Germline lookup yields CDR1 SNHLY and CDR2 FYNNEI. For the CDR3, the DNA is TGTGCCAGCAGTCCCCTGAGCTCCTACGAGCAGTACTTC. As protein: CASSPLSSYEQYF.

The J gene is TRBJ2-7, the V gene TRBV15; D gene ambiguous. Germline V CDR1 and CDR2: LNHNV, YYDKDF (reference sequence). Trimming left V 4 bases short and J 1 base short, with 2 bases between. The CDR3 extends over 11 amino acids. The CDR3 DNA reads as TGTGCCACCAGCACATCCTACGAGCAGTACTTC. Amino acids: CATSTSYEQYF.

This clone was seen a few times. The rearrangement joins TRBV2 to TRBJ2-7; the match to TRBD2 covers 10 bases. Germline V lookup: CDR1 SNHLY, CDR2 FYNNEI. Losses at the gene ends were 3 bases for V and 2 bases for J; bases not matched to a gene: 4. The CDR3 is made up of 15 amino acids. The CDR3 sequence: CASSEWLAGAYEQYF. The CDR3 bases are TGTGCCAGCAGTGAGTGGCTAGCGGGAGCCTACGAGCAGTACTTC.

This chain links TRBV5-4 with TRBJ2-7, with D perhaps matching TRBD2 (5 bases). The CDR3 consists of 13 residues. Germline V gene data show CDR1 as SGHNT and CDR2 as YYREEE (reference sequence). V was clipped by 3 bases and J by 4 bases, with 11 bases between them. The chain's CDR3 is CASSSMGAYEQYF. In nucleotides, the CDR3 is TGTGCCAGCAGCTCGATGGGAGCTTACGAGCAGTACTTC.

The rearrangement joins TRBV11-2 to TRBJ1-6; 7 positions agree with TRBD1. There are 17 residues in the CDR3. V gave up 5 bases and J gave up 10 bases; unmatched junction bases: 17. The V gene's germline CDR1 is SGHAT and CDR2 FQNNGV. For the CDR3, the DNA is TGTGCCAGCAGCCTAAAACCCACGACAGGGTTTGGGTCACCCCTCCACTTT. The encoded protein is CASSLKPTTGFGSPLHF.

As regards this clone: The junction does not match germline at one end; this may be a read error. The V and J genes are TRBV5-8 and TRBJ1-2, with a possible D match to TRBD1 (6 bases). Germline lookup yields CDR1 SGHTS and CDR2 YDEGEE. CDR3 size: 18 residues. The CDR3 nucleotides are TGTGCCATCAGCCTTTATGATATCGCCAGGGGTGGAGACTATGGCTACACCTTC. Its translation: CAISLYDIARGGDYGYTF.

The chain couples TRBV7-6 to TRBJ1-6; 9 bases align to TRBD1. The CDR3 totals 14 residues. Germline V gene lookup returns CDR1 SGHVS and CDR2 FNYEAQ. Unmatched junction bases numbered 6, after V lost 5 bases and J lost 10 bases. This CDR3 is CASSVTGGASPLHF. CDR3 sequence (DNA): TGTGCCAGCAGCGTCACAGGGGGCGCGTCACCCCTCCACTTT.

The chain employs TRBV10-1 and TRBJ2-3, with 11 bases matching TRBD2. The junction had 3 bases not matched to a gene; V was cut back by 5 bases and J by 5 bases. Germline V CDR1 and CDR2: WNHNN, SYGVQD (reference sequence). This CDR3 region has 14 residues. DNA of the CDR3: TGCGCCAGCAGTTTAGCGGGAGGGATAGATACGCAGTATTTT. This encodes CASSLAGGIDTQYF.

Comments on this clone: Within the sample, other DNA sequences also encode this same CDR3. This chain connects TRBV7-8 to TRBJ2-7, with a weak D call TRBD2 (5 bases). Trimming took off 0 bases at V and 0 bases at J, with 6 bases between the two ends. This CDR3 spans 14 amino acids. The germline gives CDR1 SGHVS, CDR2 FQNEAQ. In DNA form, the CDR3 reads TGTGCCAGCAGCTTAGCGGGGAGCTCCTACGAGCAGTACTTC. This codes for CASSLAGSSYEQYF.

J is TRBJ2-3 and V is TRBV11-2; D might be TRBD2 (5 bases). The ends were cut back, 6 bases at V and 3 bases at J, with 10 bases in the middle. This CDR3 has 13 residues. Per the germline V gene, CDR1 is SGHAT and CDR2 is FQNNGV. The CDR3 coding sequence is TGTGCCAGCAGGAGGGAAGTTACAGATACGCAGTATTTT. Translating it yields CASRREVTDTQYF.

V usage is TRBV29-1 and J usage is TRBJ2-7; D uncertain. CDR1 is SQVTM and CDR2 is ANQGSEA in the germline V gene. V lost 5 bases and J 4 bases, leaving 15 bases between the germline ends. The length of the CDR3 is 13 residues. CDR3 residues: CSVYVAGFYEQYF. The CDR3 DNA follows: TGCAGCGTTTACGTCGCAGGATTTTACGAGCAGTACTTC.

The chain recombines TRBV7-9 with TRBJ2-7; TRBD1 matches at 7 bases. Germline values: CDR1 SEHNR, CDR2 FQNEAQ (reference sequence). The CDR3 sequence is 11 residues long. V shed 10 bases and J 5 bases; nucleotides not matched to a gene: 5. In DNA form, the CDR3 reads TGTGCCATCGAGACAGGGAACGAGCAGTACTTC. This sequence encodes CAIETGNEQYF.